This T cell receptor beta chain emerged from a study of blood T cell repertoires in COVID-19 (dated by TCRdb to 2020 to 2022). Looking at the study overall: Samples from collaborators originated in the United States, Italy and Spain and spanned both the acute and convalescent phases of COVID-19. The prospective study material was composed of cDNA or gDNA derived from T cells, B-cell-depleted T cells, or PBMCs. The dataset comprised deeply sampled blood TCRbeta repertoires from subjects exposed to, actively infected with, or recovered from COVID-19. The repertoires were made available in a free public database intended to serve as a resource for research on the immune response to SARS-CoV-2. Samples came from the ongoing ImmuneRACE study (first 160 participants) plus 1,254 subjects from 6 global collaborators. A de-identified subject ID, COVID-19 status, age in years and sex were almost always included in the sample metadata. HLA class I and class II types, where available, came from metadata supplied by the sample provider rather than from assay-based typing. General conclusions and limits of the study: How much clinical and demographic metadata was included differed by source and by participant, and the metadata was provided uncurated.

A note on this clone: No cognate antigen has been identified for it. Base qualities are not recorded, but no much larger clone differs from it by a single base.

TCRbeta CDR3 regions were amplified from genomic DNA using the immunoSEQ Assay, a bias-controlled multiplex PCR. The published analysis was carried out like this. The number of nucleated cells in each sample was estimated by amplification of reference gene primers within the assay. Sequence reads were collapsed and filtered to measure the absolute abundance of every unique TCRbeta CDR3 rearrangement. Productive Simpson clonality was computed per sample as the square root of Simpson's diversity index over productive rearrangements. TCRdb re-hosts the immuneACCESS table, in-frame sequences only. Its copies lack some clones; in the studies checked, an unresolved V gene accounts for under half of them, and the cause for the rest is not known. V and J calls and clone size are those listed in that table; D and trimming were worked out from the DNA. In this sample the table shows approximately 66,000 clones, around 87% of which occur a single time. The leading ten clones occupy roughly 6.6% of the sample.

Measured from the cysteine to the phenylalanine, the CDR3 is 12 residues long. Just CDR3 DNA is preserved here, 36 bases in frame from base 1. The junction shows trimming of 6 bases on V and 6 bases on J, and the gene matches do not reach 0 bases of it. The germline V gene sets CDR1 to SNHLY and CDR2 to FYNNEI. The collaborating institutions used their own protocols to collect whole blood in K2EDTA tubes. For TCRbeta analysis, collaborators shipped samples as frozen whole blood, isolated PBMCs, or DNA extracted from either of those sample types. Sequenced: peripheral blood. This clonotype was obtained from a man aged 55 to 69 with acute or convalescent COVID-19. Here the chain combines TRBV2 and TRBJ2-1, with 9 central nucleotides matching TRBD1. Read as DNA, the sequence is TGTGCCAGCAGGGGACAGGGCAATGAGCAGTTCTTC. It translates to CASRGQGNEQFF. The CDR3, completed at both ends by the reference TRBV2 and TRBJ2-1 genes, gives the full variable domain EPEVTQTPSHQVTQMGQEVILRCVPISNHLYFYWYRQILGQKVEFLVSFYNNEISEKSEIFDDQFSVERPDGSNFTLKIRSTKLEDSAMYFCASRGQGNEQFFGPGTRLTVL.